Reported below is one T cell receptor (beta chain). V was cut by 0 bases and J by 1 base, with 5 bases left in between. CDR1 is LGHNA, CDR2 YSLEER, per germline. This CDR3 is 14 amino acids long. Data came from immunoSEQ multiplex PCR; TCRdb stores just in-frame clones and leaves some out. In the table there are some 80,000 clones, approximately 95% of which are singletons. These data belong to a study of T cell changes during pregnancy in multiple sclerosis. This TCR came from a female donor with multiple sclerosis, enrolled in a pregnancy study. The source material was CD4+ T cells from peripheral blood mononuclear cells, sampled after pregnancy. V and J are TRBV4-3 and TRBJ2-3; D uncertain. DNA of the CDR3: TGCGCCAGCAGCCAAGACTCGGGCACAGATACGCAGTATTTT. This translates into CASSQDSGTDTQYF.